This passage covers 13 T cell receptor beta chains from one sample sequenced in a study of identical twins. TCRdb re-derived calls from the 5' RACE reads in MiXCR, one entry per CDR3 protein. The sample lists 700,000 or so distinct CDR3 sequences; 8.6% were seen once. These same records also appear under a second study, on yellow fever vaccine responses in identical twins.

The sample comprised PBMCs. All receptors derive from a woman between 18 and 30 years old in good health.

This clonotype was observed at least ten times. The J gene is TRBJ2-5, the V gene TRBV29-1, with D possibly being TRBD1 (5 bases). This CDR3 spans 13 amino acids. The V end was cut by 5 bases, the J end by 1 base, with 11 bases between. CDR1 SQVTM and CDR2 ANQGSEA come from the germline V gene. The CDR3 is CSVRRALQETQYF. The CDR3 DNA sequence: TGCAGCGTTCGCAGGGCCCTCCAAGAGACCCAGTACTTC.

V and J are TRBV27 and TRBJ2-7; 8 bases align to TRBD1. CDR1 and CDR2 from the germline V gene are MNHEY and SMNVEV (reference sequence). This CDR3 region has 14 residues. The J segment lost 6 bases and the V segment lost 5 bases, leaving 9 bases of the junction unmatched. The chain's CDR3 is CASSPTQGAGEQYF. The DNA for the CDR3 is TGTGCCAGCAGTCCGACGCAGGGGGCGGGCGAGCAGTACTTC.

This clonotype was counted many times. J is TRBJ2-1 and V is TRBV4-3; possibly TRBD1 or TRBD2 for D (5 bases each). Trimming stripped 3 bases from V and 1 base from J, with 13 bases between. The germline V gene encodes CDR1 LGHNA and CDR2 YSLEER. This CDR3 spans 16 amino acids. The CDR3 nucleotides are TGCGCCAGCAGCCAGGTGGAGAGGGGTTCCTACAATGAGCAGTTCTTC. Translated, it gives CASSQVERGSYNEQFF.

This clonotype has a count of ten or more. The chain combines TRBV10-3 with TRBJ2-5; 8 bases align to TRBD1. The CDR3 is made up of 14 amino acids. The junction had 6 bases not matched to a gene; V was cut back by 6 bases and J by 3 bases. Looked up from germline, CDR1 is ENHRY and CDR2 is SYGVKD. DNA for the CDR3: TGTGCCATCAGAAACGGACAGGGAGAAGAGACCCAGTACTTC. Protein product: CAIRNGQGEETQYF.

The chain is built from TRBV12-3 or TRBV12-4 and TRBJ2-2; 9 positions match TRBD2. This CDR3 is 14 amino acids long. After removal of 5 bases from V and 4 bases from J, the junction contained 2 bases not matched to a gene. The CDR3 sequence is CASSGTSSTGELFF. In DNA, the CDR3 is TGTGCCAGCAGTGGGACTAGCAGCACCGGGGAGCTGTTTTTT.

This chain uses TRBV25-1 with TRBJ2-7, with D uncertain. The germline V and J ends were trimmed by 4 bases and 1 base, with 11 bases remaining between them. Germline lookup yields CDR1 MGHDK and CDR2 SYGVNS. CDR3 length: 14 amino acids. CDR3 region: CASSGNVASYEQYF. CDR3 nucleotide sequence: TGTGCCAGCAGTGGAAACGTTGCTTCCTACGAGCAGTACTTC.

Only a few counts were recorded for this clonotype. The CDR3: CSSPSGQGANEQFF. The CDR3, as DNA: TGCAGTTCCCCCTCCGGACAGGGGGCGAATGAGCAGTTCTTC. This chain joins TRBV20-1 and TRBJ2-1; 11 bases match TRBD1. This CDR3 spans 14 amino acids. Unmatched junction bases numbered 10, after V lost 8 bases and J lost 7 bases. Looked up from germline, CDR1 is DFQATT and CDR2 is SNEGSKA (reference sequence).

The genes are TRBV20-1 and TRBJ1-2, with D perhaps matching TRBD1 (5 bases). The germline V and J ends were trimmed by 6 bases and 6 bases, with 17 bases remaining between them. CDR3 length: 13 amino acids. CDR1 is DFQATT and CDR2 is SNEGSKA in the germline V gene (reference sequence). The CDR3 sequence: CSAPRGQGNGYTF. CDR3 nucleotides: TGCAGTGCCCCCCGCGGTCAGGGAAATGGCTACACCTTC.

This clonotype was observed a handful of times. V gene TRBV10-2 combines with J gene TRBJ1-6, with a tentative D call TRBD1 (6 bases). CDR1 is WSHSY and CDR2 is SAAADI in the germline V gene. The CDR3 sequence is 14 residues long. The ends were cut back, 10 bases at V and 7 bases at J, with 17 bases in the middle. CDR3 DNA sequence: TGCGCCACCCGGGTGGGGGCAGGCAATTCACCCCTCCACTTT. As protein: CATRVGAGNSPLHF.

This clonotype was recorded many times. This chain uses TRBV7-8 with TRBJ2-3; no reliable D call. V was shortened by 3 bases and J by 1 base, with 11 bases between the two germline ends. This CDR3 contains 15 residues. Germline V CDR1 and CDR2: SGHVS, FQNEAQ. The CDR3 protein is CASSFPPPGTDTQYF. The CDR3 region has the DNA TGTGCCAGCAGCTTCCCCCCCCCGGGCACAGATACGCAGTATTTT.

V is TRBV7-9 and J is TRBJ2-5; D may be TRBD1 (5 bases). V was shortened by 0 bases and J by 5 bases, with 10 bases between the two germline ends. This CDR3 is 14 amino acids long. The germline gives CDR1 SEHNR, CDR2 FQNEAQ (reference sequence). CDR3 nucleotide sequence: TGTGCCAGCAGCTTAGCTGGCAGGGCGGAGACCCAGTACTTC. This encodes CASSLAGRAETQYF.

This clonotype was seen a handful of times. This rearrangement joins TRBV12-3 or TRBV12-4 to TRBJ2-1; no reliable D call. The CDR3 totals 15 residues. V was clipped by 4 bases and J by 5 bases, with 15 bases between them. The CDR3 here is CASSSPGRADNEQFF. DNA for the CDR3: TGTGCCAGCAGTTCCCCGGGCCGGGCCGACAATGAGCAGTTCTTC.

This clonotype was recorded many times. This chain joins TRBV29-1 and TRBJ2-7, with D perhaps being TRBD1 or TRBD2 (5 bases each). The CDR3 sequence is 14 residues long. CDR1 is SQVTM and CDR2 is ANQGSEA in the germline V gene. Trimming pared 7 bases from V and 2 bases from J, leaving 18 bases between. The CDR3 nucleotides read TGCAGCGCCGTTTGGGAGAGGGGAACCTACGAGCAGTACTTC. This codes for CSAVWERGTYEQYF.